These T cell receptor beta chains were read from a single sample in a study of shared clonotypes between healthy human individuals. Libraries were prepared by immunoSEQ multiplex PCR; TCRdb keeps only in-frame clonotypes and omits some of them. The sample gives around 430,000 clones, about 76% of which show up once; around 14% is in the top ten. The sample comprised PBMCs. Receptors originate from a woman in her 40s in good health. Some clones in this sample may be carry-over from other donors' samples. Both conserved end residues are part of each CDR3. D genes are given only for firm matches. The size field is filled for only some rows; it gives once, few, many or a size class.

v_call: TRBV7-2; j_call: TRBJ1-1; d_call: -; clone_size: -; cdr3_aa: CASSFRSRTNTEAFF; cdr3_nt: TGTGCCAGCAGCTTCCGGAGTAGGACGAACACTGAAGCTTTCTTT
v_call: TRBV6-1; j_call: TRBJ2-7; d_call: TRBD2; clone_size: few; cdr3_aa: CASSTSGLAGYEQYF; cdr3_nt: TGTGCCAGCAGTACCTCGGGACTAGCGGGATACGAGCAGTACTTC
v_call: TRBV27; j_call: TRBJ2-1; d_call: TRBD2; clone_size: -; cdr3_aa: CASSSRREGYNEQFF; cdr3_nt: TGTGCCAGCAGTTCCCGCAGGGAGGGCTACAATGAGCAGTTCTTC
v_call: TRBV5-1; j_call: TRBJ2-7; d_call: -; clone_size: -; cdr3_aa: CASSTPRDSAHSYEQYF; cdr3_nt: TGCGCCAGCAGCACACCCAGAGACAGCGCCCACTCCTACGAGCAGTACTTC
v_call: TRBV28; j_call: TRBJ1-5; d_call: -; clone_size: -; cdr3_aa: CASSFEPDQPQHF; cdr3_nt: TGTGCCAGCAGTTTTGAGCCAGATCAGCCCCAGCATTTT
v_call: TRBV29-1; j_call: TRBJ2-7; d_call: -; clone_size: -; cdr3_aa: CSVSARALPPEQYF; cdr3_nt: TGCAGCGTTTCGGCGCGGGCTCTCCCGCCCGAGCAGTACTTC
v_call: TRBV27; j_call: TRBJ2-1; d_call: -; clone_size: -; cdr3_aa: CASSLPLADYNEQFF; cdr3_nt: TGTGCCAGCAGTTTACCACTAGCAGACTACAATGAGCAGTTCTTC
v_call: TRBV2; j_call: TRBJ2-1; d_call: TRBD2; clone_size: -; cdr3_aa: CASSEKGTSAAEQFF; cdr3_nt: TGTGCCAGCAGTGAGAAGGGGACTAGCGCCGCTGAGCAGTTCTTC
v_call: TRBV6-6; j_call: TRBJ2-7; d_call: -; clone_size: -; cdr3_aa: CASMGLRSRFEQYF; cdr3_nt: TGTGCCAGCATGGGGCTGAGATCTAGGTTCGAGCAGTACTTC
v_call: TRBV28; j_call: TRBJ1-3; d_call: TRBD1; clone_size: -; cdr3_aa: CASSSPGTGSGNTIYF; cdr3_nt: TGTGCCAGCAGTTCCCCCGGGACAGGCTCTGGAAACACCATATATTTT
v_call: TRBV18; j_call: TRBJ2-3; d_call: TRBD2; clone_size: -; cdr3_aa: CASSSTSGRTDTQYF; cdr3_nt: TGTGCCAGCTCCTCGACTAGCGGACGCACAGATACGCAGTATTTT
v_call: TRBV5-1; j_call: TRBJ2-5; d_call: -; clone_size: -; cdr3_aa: CASKDSQETQYF; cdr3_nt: TGCGCCAGCAAAGACAGTCAAGAGACCCAGTACTTC
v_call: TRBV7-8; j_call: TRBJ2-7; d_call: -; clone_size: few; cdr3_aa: CASSPSLAGSSYEQYF; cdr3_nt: TGTGCCAGCAGCCCATCACTGGCGGGCAGCTCCTACGAGCAGTACTTC
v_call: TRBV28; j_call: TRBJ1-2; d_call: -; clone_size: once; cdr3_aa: CASSQHDTNYGYTF; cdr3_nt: TGTGCCAGCAGTCAACATGACACTAACTATGGCTACACCTTC
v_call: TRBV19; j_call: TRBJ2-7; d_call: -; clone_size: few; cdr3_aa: CASSPWTEPYEQYF; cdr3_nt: TGTGCCAGTAGTCCGTGGACGGAACCCTACGAGCAGTACTTC
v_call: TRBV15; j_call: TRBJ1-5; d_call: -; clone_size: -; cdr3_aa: CATSRSAYQPQHF; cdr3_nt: TGTGCCACCAGCAGATCTGCCTATCAGCCCCAGCATTTT
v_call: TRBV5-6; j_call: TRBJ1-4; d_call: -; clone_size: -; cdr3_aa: CASSHWTGRNEKLFF; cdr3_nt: TGTGCCAGCAGCCACTGGACCGGCAGGAATGAAAAACTGTTTTTT
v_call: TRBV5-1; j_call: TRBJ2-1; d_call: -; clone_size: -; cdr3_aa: CASNPLAGATYNEQFF; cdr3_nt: TGCGCCAGCAATCCTCTTGCGGGGGCTACCTACAATGAGCAGTTCTTC
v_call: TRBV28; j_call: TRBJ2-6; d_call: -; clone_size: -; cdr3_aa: CASRGAGASSGANVLTF; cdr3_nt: TGTGCCAGCAGGGGGGCAGGGGCCTCCTCTGGGGCCAACGTCCTGACTTTC
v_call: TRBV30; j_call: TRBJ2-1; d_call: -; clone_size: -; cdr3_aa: CAWSLGTEFDEQFF; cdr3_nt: TGTGCCTGGAGTTTAGGGACGGAATTTGATGAGCAGTTCTTC
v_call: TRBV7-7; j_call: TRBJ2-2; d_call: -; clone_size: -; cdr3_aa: CASSPQDLTGELFF; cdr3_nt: TGTGCCAGCAGCCCCCAGGACCTCACCGGGGAGCTGTTTTTT
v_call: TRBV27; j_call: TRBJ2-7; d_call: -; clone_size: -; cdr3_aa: CASSTLGGSYEQYF; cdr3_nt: TGTGCCAGCAGTACATTAGGGGGCTCCTACGAGCAGTACTTC